These T cell receptor beta chains were read from a single sample in a study of T cell changes during pregnancy in multiple sclerosis. This table comes from immunoSEQ multiplex PCR, and its TCRdb copy is limited to in-frame clones, with some not included. The sample shows roughly 100,000 clones, about 89% of them seen only once. The source material was peripheral blood, sampled after pregnancy. The receptors shown here come from a female donor with multiple sclerosis, enrolled in a pregnancy study. Both conserved end residues are part of each CDR3. Clone sizes are given selectively: once, few, many, or a class where the clone is expanded.

TRBJ1-1	15	.	TRBV9	CASSVEGDIYAEAFF
TRBJ1-1	14	.	TRBV5-1	CASSMQGGNTEAFF
TRBJ2-6	18	.	TRBV23-1	CASSHWGPPNSGANVLTF
TRBJ2-1	14	.	TRBV5-6	CASSFGTSVNEQFF
TRBJ1-6	14	.	TRBV6-4	CASSGAPGNSPLHF
TRBJ1-1	17	.	TRBV13	CASSRESLLGMNTEAFF
TRBJ1-1	15	.	TRBV27	CASSSVQGRRGEAFF
TRBJ2-7	12	.	TRBV6-1	CATISGSYEQYF
TRBJ2-7	15	.	TRBV4-2	CASSQEGQGAYEQYF
TRBJ2-7	14	.	TRBV13	CASSSKRGPYEQYF
TRBJ2-7	14	.	TRBV27	CASSLVGNVYEQYF
TRBJ2-3	13	.	TRBV11-1	CASRGGSADTQYF
TRBJ2-5	15	.	TRBV6-4	CASSRTSGVRETQYF
TRBJ1-6	13	.	TRBV11-2	CASSLLTTSPLHF
TRBJ1-6	17	.	TRBV6-1	CASSEVWVSVFNSPLHF
TRBJ2-1	15	once	TRBV7-2	CASSPLAGDYNEQFF
TRBJ2-5	14	.	TRBV6-5	CASRAEGWEETQYF
TRBJ2-3	17	.	TRBV15	CATSRRGGGGSTDTQYF
TRBJ2-7	14	.	TRBV5-6	CASSLQDRDYEQYF
TRBJ2-5	15	once	TRBV13	CASSGGRGPKETQYF
TRBJ2-3	12	.	TRBV2	CASSEPADTQYF
TRBJ1-2	14	.	TRBV6-1	CASSEETGAYGYTF
TRBJ2-3	16	.	TRBV9	CASSVSERGGTDTQYF
TRBJ1-5	15	.	TRBV9	CASSVEGGSNQPQHF
TRBJ2-1	14	.	TRBV9	CASSSKGLNNEQFF
TRBJ1-1	13	few	TRBV7-9	CASSPGTGFEAFF
TRBJ2-3	14	once	TRBV9	CASSVALATDTQYF
TRBJ2-2	13	once	TRBV5-8	CASSLAGPGELFF
TRBJ1-1	14	.	TRBV5-4	CASSSRVSNTEAFF
TRBJ1-4	15	.	TRBV6-1	CASRDPTGEDEKLFF
TRBJ2-7	15	.	TRBV18	CASSPRDKGGGEQYF
TRBJ2-5	14	.	TRBV5-1	CASSLGRVQETQYF